The source of this T cell receptor beta chain is a study of shared clonotypes between healthy human individuals. Germline loops: CDR1 SNHLY, CDR2 FYNNEI. CDR3 length equals 13 residues. The ends were cut back, 5 bases at V and 7 bases at J, with 11 bases in the middle. Each PCR replicate from the sorted subsets contained approximately 0.2 ug DNA, which is about 30,000 T cell genomes. Using immunoSEQ multiplex PCR, the repertoire was profiled, and TCRdb retains in-frame clones only, with some absent. The table lists 2 million to 3 million clones, more than 80% of them singletons, with around 0.15% in the top ten. The study, taken as a whole, reports: Only blood samples were collected, and tissue repertoires likely differ. It was the few donors that limited the genetic and exposure-history diversity represented.

CD45RA+ naive and CD45RA-negative memory subsets were separated from CD4+ cells. A note on this clone: Its antigen is still unknown.

The rearrangement joins TRBV2 to TRBJ2-2, with D possibly matching TRBD1 (6 bases). This TCR derives from a man aged 18 to 29 in good health. The material sequenced was naive CD4+ T cells sorted from blood. Subset described: CD45RA+ positively selected. CDR3 residues: CASSKQGSGELFF. CDR3 nucleotide sequence: TGTGCCAGCAGTAAACAGGGCAGCGGGGAGCTGTTTTTT.